A single sample is the source of the 28 T cell receptor beta chains below, sequenced in a study of vaccination and CD4 T cells after COVID-19 (dated by TCRdb to 2022 to 2024). Their cognate antigens are unknown. The sample's treatment or condition label, decoded: approximately 10-day PBMC culture with coronavirus spike peptide pools or control peptides (ViraFEST assay). The library was generated by PCR. These reads were obtained on an Illumina iSeq 100. TCR sequencing of DNA from cultured CD4+ T cells used the Oncomine TCR Beta short-read assay at the Johns Hopkins FTIC core. The raw public reads went through TCRdb reprocessing: fastp at Q25, MiXCR clone calling, in-frame beta chains kept. Records with the same CDR3 protein are collapsed into one entry carrying the most frequent genes and DNA. For this sample there are over 3,500 distinct CDR3 sequences; around 21% appear just once. Jointly, the top ten make up about 20% of the sample.

Sequencing was performed on CD4+ T cells from blood, cultured in vitro. These receptor sequences come from a human donor who had recovered from COVID-19.

V gene TRBV5-1 combines with J gene TRBJ1-1, with D unresolved. CDR1 is SGHRS and CDR2 is YFSETQ in the germline V gene. The CDR3 has 15 residues. The germline V and J ends were trimmed by 4 bases and 0 bases, with 13 bases remaining between them. DNA for the CDR3: TGCGCCAGCAGCCCAGGACTCTATTTGAACACTGAAGCTTTCTTT. The encoded protein is CASSPGLYLNTEAFF.

With regard to this clonotype: A much larger clone is a single base away; this may be a read error. This chain links TRBV12-3 or TRBV12-4 with TRBJ1-2, with 7 bases matching TRBD1. CDR3 size: 15 residues. This CDR3 is CASSPLLTGIYGYAF. The CDR3 nucleotides are TGTGCCAGCAGTCCCCTATTGACAGGGATCTATGGCTACGCCTTC.

This clonotype was detected only once. The rearrangement joins TRBV18 to TRBJ1-6; D gene ambiguous. The germline gives CDR1 KGHSH, CDR2 LQKENI. Trimming removed 2 bases from V and 9 bases from J, with 17 bases in between. The CDR3 spans 16 residues. CDR3 sequence: CASSPMVSGDISPLHF. DNA for the CDR3: TGTGCCAGCTCACCAATGGTGAGCGGGGATATTTCACCCCTCCACTTT.

The chain couples TRBV30 to TRBJ2-1, with 9 bases aligning to TRBD2. Unmatched junction bases numbered 12, after V lost 0 bases and J lost 3 bases. The CDR3 has 18 amino acids. Looked up from germline, CDR1 is GTSNPN and CDR2 is SVGIG (reference sequence). The CDR3 sequence is CAWSVPHPSSGVYNEQFF. DNA for the CDR3: TGTGCCTGGAGTGTACCCCACCCGTCTAGCGGGGTCTACAATGAGCAGTTCTTC.

V and J are TRBV5-1 and TRBJ2-3; 9 nucleotides agree with TRBD1. The CDR3 covers 15 residues. With V trimmed by 3 bases and J by 2 bases, 4 bases remained unmatched. Germline V gives CDR1 SGHRS, CDR2 YFSETQ. CDR3 coding DNA: TGCGCCAGCAGCTCCGGGACAGGGACCACAGATACGCAGTATTTT. Its protein product is CASSSGTGTTDTQYF.

By share, this clonotype counts as medium-sized (0.01 to 0.1%). The CDR3: CSATQGSGTEAFF. The CDR3 DNA follows: TGCAGTGCTACACAGGGGTCTGGCACTGAAGCTTTCTTT. The rearrangement joins TRBV20-1 to TRBJ1-1; 7 bases match TRBD1. CDR3 length equals 13 residues. V lost 4 bases, J lost 4 bases, and 6 bases stayed unmatched. In germline, CDR1 is DFQATT, CDR2 SNEGSKA (reference sequence).

This clonotype ranks as medium-sized. The V and J genes are TRBV6-1 and TRBJ1-6; D is possibly TRBD1 (5 bases). V was shortened by 2 bases and J by 9 bases, with 11 bases between the two germline ends. The CDR3 runs to 14 residues. The germline V gene encodes CDR1 MNHNS and CDR2 SASEGT. DNA for the CDR3: TGTGCCAGCAGTGAAATTGAGGGGACTTCACCCCTCCACTTT. This codes for CASSEIEGTSPLHF.

J is TRBJ2-7 and V is TRBV7-2; 11 positions agree with TRBD2. CDR1 is SGHTA and CDR2 is FQGNSA in the germline V gene. The CDR3 totals 16 residues. The junction had 4 bases not matched to a gene; V was cut back by 1 base and J by 2 bases. CDR3 amino acids: CASSLGLAGIPYEQYF. The CDR3 nucleotides read TGTGCCAGCAGCTTAGGACTAGCGGGGATCCCCTACGAGCAGTACTTC.

The chain uses TRBV7-9 and TRBJ2-6; TRBD1 matches 9 bases. Germline values: CDR1 SEHNR, CDR2 FQNEAQ (reference sequence). Germline trimming cut 2 bases from V and 0 bases from J; bases unmatched to any gene: 8. This CDR3 has 19 amino acids. In DNA form, the CDR3 reads TGTGCCAGCAGCTTATCAATGGGGACAGGGAGCTCTGGGGCCAACGTCCTGACTTTC. This gives the protein CASSLSMGTGSSGANVLTF.

V is TRBV20-1 and J is TRBJ2-3; TRBD2 agrees at 10 bases. V was pared by 5 bases and J by 2 bases, with 7 bases of the junction left unmatched. CDR1 DFQATT and CDR2 SNEGSKA come from the germline V gene (reference sequence). There are 15 residues in the CDR3. The CDR3 reads CSALSGGGFTDTQYF. CDR3 coding DNA: TGCAGTGCTTTGAGCGGGGGGGGATTCACAGATACGCAGTATTTT.

This sequence joins TRBV18 and TRBJ2-7; D unresolved. Germline values: CDR1 KGHSH, CDR2 LQKENI. Trimming left V 2 bases short and J 0 bases short, with 11 bases between. This CDR3 region has 15 residues. Written as DNA, the CDR3 is TGTGCCAGCTCACCAGGTCCAGAATCCTCCTACGAGCAGTACTTC. Residues: CASSPGPESSYEQYF.

This clonotype showed up just a few times. The chain joins TRBV18 to TRBJ2-7; 10 positions agree with TRBD2. The CDR3 is 16 residues long. J gave up 5 bases and V 0 bases, and 7 bases lay outside the gene matches. CDR1 and CDR2 (germline): KGHSH, LQKENI. The CDR3 DNA reads as TGTGCCAGCTCACCACCGTCAGCGGGAGGGGCGAACGAGCAGTACTTC. Its translation: CASSPPSAGGANEQYF. Filled out from reference TRBV18 and TRBJ2-7, the complete variable domain reads NAGVMQNPRHLVRRRGQEARLRCSPMKGHSHVYWYRQLPEEGLKFMVYLQKENIIDESGMPKERFSAEFPKEGPSILRIQQVVRGDSAAYFCASSPPSAGGANEQYFGPGTRLTVT.

This clonotype was counted only a few times. V and J are TRBV12-3 or TRBV12-4 and TRBJ2-2; D not resolved. The CDR3 is made up of 14 amino acids. The V and J ends lost 6 bases and 1 base respectively, with 9 bases between them. CDR3 bases: TGTGCCAGCAGCTTGCTCCTGAACACCGGGGAGCTGTTTTTT. Translated: CASSLLLNTGELFF.

The J gene is TRBJ1-6, the V gene TRBV6-1; possibly TRBD1 for D (5 bases). The CDR3 extends over 14 amino acids. V was cut by 7 bases and J by 9 bases, with 16 bases left in between. Germline CDR1 and CDR2: MNHNS and SASEGT. The CDR3 nucleotides read TGTGCCAGCACCTTAGGGGCGCGAGGTTCACCCCTCCACTTT. Its protein is CASTLGARGSPLHF.

This clonotype was seen a few times. The genes are TRBV20-1 and TRBJ2-2; 7 nucleotides line up with TRBD1. The germline V gene encodes CDR1 DFQATT and CDR2 SNEGSKA (reference sequence). This CDR3 has 14 residues. Trimming at V came to 6 bases and at J to 7 bases, leaving 11 bases not matched to a gene. The CDR3 spells CSARSETGNGELFF. CDR3 coding DNA: TGCAGTGCCCGATCCGAGACAGGGAACGGGGAGCTGTTTTTT.

This clonotype was found a few times. The V call is TRBV30, the J call TRBJ1-6; TRBD1 is a possible D gene (5 bases). V shed 2 bases and J shed 9 bases, with 20 bases lying between them. CDR1 is GTSNPN and CDR2 is SVGIG in the germline V gene (reference sequence). The CDR3 sequence is 16 residues long. CDR3 amino acids: CAWSSQGYISASPLHF. CDR3 in DNA: TGTGCCTGGAGTTCCCAGGGTTATATCTCGGCTTCACCCCTCCACTTT.

V is TRBV19 and J is TRBJ1-5; D unclear. Trimming cost V 7 bases and J 1 base, with 20 bases left between them. Germline lookup yields CDR1 LNHDA and CDR2 SQIVND (reference sequence). The length of the CDR3 is 17 residues. The CDR3, as DNA: TGTGCCAGTACCCTTGGGGTTTACGCTTCAAGCAATCAGCCCCAGCATTTT. Translation gives CASTLGVYASSNQPQHF. The full variable domain, its missing parts supplied by reference TRBV19 and TRBJ1-5, is DGGITQSPKYLFRKEGQNVTLSCEQNLNHDAMYWYRQDPGQGLRLIYYSQIVNDFQKGDIAEGYSVSREKKESFPLTVTSAQKNPTAFYLCASTLGVYASSNQPQHFGDGTRLSIL.

The chain links TRBV15 to TRBJ2-1; D is unclear. The CDR3 consists of 18 residues. The germline gives CDR1 LNHNV, CDR2 YYDKDF (reference sequence). Trimming cost V 5 bases and J 2 bases, with 22 bases left between them. CDR3 in amino acids: CATSLRGARPGAYNEQFF. CDR3 coding DNA: TGTGCCACCAGCCTTAGAGGTGCCCGGCCAGGTGCCTACAATGAGCAGTTCTTC.

The rearrangement joins TRBV5-1 to TRBJ2-7, with D perhaps assigned TRBD1 or TRBD2 (5 bases each). The CDR3 sequence is 15 residues long. Germline V gene lookup returns CDR1 SGHRS and CDR2 YFSETQ. Trimming cost V 0 bases and J 3 bases, with 13 bases left between them. DNA for the CDR3: TGCGCCAGCAGCTTGGGAGGGACCGTCAGCTACGAGCAGTACTTC. It is translated as CASSLGGTVSYEQYF. Together with reference TRBV5-1 and TRBJ2-7, the CDR3 gives the full variable domain: KAGVTQTPRYLIKTRGQQVTLSCSPISGHRSVSWYQQTPGQGLQFLFEYFSETQRNKGNFPGRFSGRQFSNSRSEMNVSTLELGDSALYLCASSLGGTVSYEQYFGPGTRLTVT.

The chain carries TRBV11-2 and TRBJ1-1, with a weak D call TRBD1 (6 bases). This CDR3 spans 14 amino acids. V lost 6 bases and J 0 bases, leaving 11 bases between the germline ends. Germline V gene lookup returns CDR1 SGHAT and CDR2 FQNNGV. CDR3 loop: CASRGDTMNTEAFF. CDR3 nucleotide sequence: TGTGCCAGCAGGGGGGACACAATGAACACTGAAGCTTTCTTT.

This clonotype turned up a few times. The chain couples TRBV6-1 to TRBJ1-6; D unclear. The CDR3 has 11 amino acids. CDR1 and CDR2 (germline): MNHNS, SASEGT. Trimming took off 7 bases at V and 13 bases at J, with 11 bases between the two ends. The CDR3 reads CASTERAPLHF. CDR3 nucleotides: TGTGCCAGCACGGAGAGGGCCCCCCTCCACTTT.

In DNA, the CDR3 is TGTGCTAGTGGCAGGACAGCACAGGTATACTATGGCTACACCTTC. Translating it yields CASGRTAQVYYGYTF. The V and J genes are TRBV12-5 and TRBJ1-2; D might be TRBD1 (6 bases). CDR1 is LGHNT, CDR2 FRNRAP, per germline. Trimming stripped 6 bases from V and 3 bases from J, with 17 bases between. The CDR3 consists of 15 residues.

This clonotype occurred a few times. J is TRBJ1-1 and V is TRBV6-2 or TRBV6-3; the D gene is possibly TRBD1 (6 bases). Trimming pared 4 bases from V and 3 bases from J, leaving 18 bases between. Germline CDR1 is MNHEY and CDR2 is SVGEGT. The CDR3 is 16 residues long. CDR3 bases: TGTGCCAGCAGTTGGGGGGGCCCGGGGAGGGACACTGAAGCTTTCTTT. Protein sequence: CASSWGGPGRDTEAFF.

The V call is TRBV19, the J call TRBJ1-2; D unresolved. The CDR3 contains 12 residues. The V gene lost 5 bases and the J gene lost 7 bases, with 11 bases spanning the gap. The germline CDR1 and CDR2 sequences are LNHDA and SQIVND (reference sequence). The CDR3 DNA reads as TGTGCCAGTAGTCTCGGAGGTGGTGGCTACACCTTC. It encodes CASSLGGGGYTF.

The chain employs TRBV6-1 and TRBJ1-5, with unresolved D. Trimming pared 3 bases from V and 2 bases from J, leaving 8 bases between. Germline V lookup: CDR1 MNHNS, CDR2 SASEGT. The CDR3 totals 14 residues. The CDR3 is CASSDGLGNQPQHF. The CDR3 nucleotides read TGTGCCAGCAGTGACGGGCTCGGCAATCAGCCCCAGCATTTT.

This clonotype was picked up a small number of times. The V call is TRBV2, the J call TRBJ2-1; D is perhaps TRBD1 (5 bases). V was clipped by 7 bases and J by 4 bases, with 11 bases between them. Germline CDR1 and CDR2: SNHLY and FYNNEI. This CDR3 is built from 13 residues. As DNA, the CDR3 is TGTGCCAGCAAGGGCAGGGTATACAATGAGCAGTTCTTC. Protein product: CASKGRVYNEQFF.

By share, this clonotype counts as medium-sized. The chain combines TRBV20-1 with TRBJ1-5; D is perhaps TRBD1 (5 bases). V was shortened by 4 bases and J by 0 bases, with 13 bases between the two germline ends. The CDR3 is 15 residues long. In germline, CDR1 is DFQATT, CDR2 SNEGSKA (reference sequence). CDR3 DNA sequence: TGCAGTGCTACCGACAGCCCTTATAGCAATCAGCCCCAGCATTTT. Its translation: CSATDSPYSNQPQHF.

The chain joins TRBV30 to TRBJ2-3, with D perhaps assigned TRBD1 or TRBD2 (6 bases each). V was pared by 1 base and J by 1 base, with 9 bases between. The CDR3 covers 14 residues. Germline lookup yields CDR1 GTSNPN and CDR2 SVGIG (reference sequence). As DNA, the CDR3 is TGTGCCTGGAGTGCAGGGGAGGGCACAGATACGCAGTATTTT. Protein: CAWSAGEGTDTQYF.